The 30 T cell receptor beta chains below all came from one sample that was sequenced in a study of T-cell reconstitution after alpha-beta-depleted transplantation in children. Using unique molecular identifiers, the investigators prepared the TCRbeta library. TCRdb called the PCR reads again in MiXCR, with one record for every CDR3 protein. The top ten clones hold less than 35% of a sample with about 74,000 distinct CDR3 sequences, around an eighth of them seen once. The sample here was PBMCs, mostly from graft donor cells, taken 180 days after TCRalphabeta/CD19-depleted stem cell transplant. The receptors were gathered from a male patient under 10 years old who had a stem cell transplant for acute lymphoblastic leukemia, so the T cells may come from the graft donor.

This clonotype appeared a few times. This chain connects TRBV28 to TRBJ1-1; 7 nucleotides align to TRBD1. CDR1 and CDR2 from the germline V gene are MDHEN and SYDVKM. The V segment lost 2 bases and the J segment 6 bases; nucleotides outside the gene matches: 6. CDR3 length: 14 amino acids. The CDR3 region has the DNA TGTGCCAGCAGTTTAAGCAGGGGGATCTCTGAAGCTTTCTTT. This gives the protein CASSLSRGISEAFF.

The sample holds a few counts of this clonotype. J is TRBJ2-7 and V is TRBV6-2 or TRBV6-3; D ambiguous. Germline V gene lookup returns CDR1 MNHEY and CDR2 SVGEGT. With 0 bases removed from V and 6 bases from J, the gap between germline ends came to 3 bases. The CDR3 covers 11 residues. The CDR3 loop is CASSYSSEQYF. The CDR3 DNA sequence: TGTGCCAGCAGTTACTCCAGCGAGCAGTACTTC.

V usage is TRBV5-1 and J usage is TRBJ2-5, with D unclear. Trimming took 2 bases from V and 2 from J, leaving 10 bases between them. The germline gives CDR1 SGHRS, CDR2 YFSETQ. The CDR3 has 14 amino acids. This CDR3 is CASSFEQPQETQYF. The CDR3 DNA reads as TGCGCCAGCAGCTTTGAACAGCCGCAAGAGACCCAGTACTTC.

Here the CDR3 reads CASRSPGDSEQYF. CDR3 DNA: TGTGCCAGCAGGTCACCAGGGGACAGCGAGCAGTACTTC. The V call is TRBV6-2 or TRBV6-3, the J call TRBJ2-7; 7 bases agree with TRBD1. With 6 bases clipped from V and 6 bases from J, the junction kept 8 bases outside the gene matches. Germline V gene lookup returns CDR1 MNHEY and CDR2 SVGEGT. The CDR3 has 13 amino acids.

This chain connects TRBV12-3 or TRBV12-4 to TRBJ1-2; 11 positions agree with TRBD1. This CDR3 has 11 amino acids. V shed 10 bases, J shed 8 bases, and the junction held 3 bases outside the gene matches. The CDR3 DNA sequence: TGTGCCACCCGGACAGGGGGCGGCTACACCTTC. Translation gives CATRTGGGYTF.

V gene TRBV20-1 combines with J gene TRBJ2-4, with D perhaps TRBD2 (5 bases). The germline V gene has CDR1 DFQATT and CDR2 SNEGSKA (reference sequence). The CDR3 contains 12 residues. V was pared by 1 base and J by 6 bases, with 7 bases between. As DNA, the CDR3 is TGCAGTGCTAGAGGACTAATAAACATTCAGTACTTC. Encoded protein: CSARGLINIQYF.

This clonotype has just a few counts. The chain has TRBV28 and TRBJ1-1; D is ambiguous. This CDR3 has 14 residues. Per germline, CDR1 MDHEN and CDR2 SYDVKM. V gave up 8 bases and J gave up 1 base, with 14 bases separating them. CDR3 bases: TGTGCCAGCCCCCCCCCGGGTTGGAACACTGAAGCTTTCTTT. It encodes CASPPPGWNTEAFF.

This clonotype was seen once. J is TRBJ1-4 and V is TRBV2; D uncertain. V lost 5 bases and J 7 bases, leaving 17 bases between the germline ends. CDR1 and CDR2 (germline): SNHLY, FYNNEI. This CDR3 is 15 amino acids long. The CDR3 DNA reads as TGTGCCAGCAGTTTCAAGACTAGGTTTCGTGAAAAACTGTTTTTT. As protein: CASSFKTRFREKLFF.

This rearrangement joins TRBV28 to TRBJ2-7; D is unresolved. V lost 6 bases and J 5 bases, leaving 20 bases between the germline ends. The CDR3 covers 15 residues. Germline V gene data show CDR1 as MDHEN and CDR2 as SYDVKM. The DNA for the CDR3 is TGTGCCAGCAGACCCACTCGGAGTTTCGACGACGAGCAGTACTTC. This encodes CASRPTRSFDDEQYF.

V gene TRBV18 combines with J gene TRBJ2-7, with D perhaps being TRBD1 or TRBD2 (5 bases each). CDR1 and CDR2 (germline): KGHSH, LQKENI. This CDR3 comprises 15 residues. Trimming took 7 bases from V and 1 from J, leaving 17 bases between them. In nucleotides, the CDR3 is TGTGCCAGCTATGGACTTGACAGTAAGTCCTACGAGCAGTACTTC. As protein: CASYGLDSKSYEQYF.

The rearrangement joins TRBV10-2 to TRBJ1-1, with D tentatively TRBD1 (5 bases). This CDR3 spans 13 amino acids. CDR1 is WSHSY and CDR2 is SAAADI in the germline V gene. The V end was cut by 7 bases, the J end by 1 base, with 10 bases between. The CDR3 region is CASMGRSNTEAFF. The CDR3 DNA reads TGCGCCAGCATGGGACGGTCGAACACTGAAGCTTTCTTT.

This clonotype was seen more than once but under ten times. The chain has TRBV20-1 and TRBJ2-7; TRBD2 matches at 8 bases. The CDR3 contains 19 residues. Germline V gene sequence: CDR1 DFQATT, CDR2 SNEGSKA (reference sequence). The trim removed 0 bases at V and 9 bases at J, leaving 25 bases unmatched. CDR3 residues: CSARDVAGLKVMIMEGQYF. The CDR3 nucleotides read TGCAGTGCTAGAGATGTAGCGGGATTAAAAGTGATGATTATGGAGGGGCAGTACTTC.

V gene TRBV12-3 or TRBV12-4 combines with J gene TRBJ2-7; possible D gene TRBD1, 6 bases. The CDR3 runs to 14 residues. The ends were cut back, 4 bases at V and 5 bases at J, with 15 bases in the middle. CDR3 in amino acids: CASSSPGVSHEQYF. In DNA, the CDR3 is TGTGCCAGCAGTTCTCCAGGGGTAAGCCACGAGCAGTACTTC.

The genes are TRBV4-2 and TRBJ2-7; no reliable D call. This CDR3 comprises 14 residues. V lost 1 base and J lost 1, with 8 bases in between. In germline, CDR1 is LGHNA, CDR2 YNFKEQ. For the CDR3, the DNA is TGTGCCAGCAGCCAAGGAGGCAAGTCCTACGAGCAGTACTTC. It codes for CASSQGGKSYEQYF.

This clonotype was observed a handful of times. The V call is TRBV20-1, the J call TRBJ2-7; TRBD2 matches 10 bases. The trim removed 5 bases at V and 7 bases at J, leaving 14 bases unmatched. From germline, CDR1 is DFQATT and CDR2 SNEGSKA (reference sequence). The CDR3 totals 15 residues. The CDR3 DNA follows: TGCAGTGCTGAACGGACTAGCGGTGGCCCCGGGGAGCAGTACTTC. It specifies CSAERTSGGPGEQYF.

The chain is built from TRBV10-3 and TRBJ2-5, with D unclear. V lost 4 bases, J lost 5 bases, and 23 bases lay in between. Germline CDR1 reads ENHRY; CDR2 reads SYGVKD. The CDR3 consists of 17 residues. Written as DNA, the CDR3 is TGTGCCATCAGTGGCCCCGGGTTCAGCGCTACGGAGGAGACCCAGTACTTC. Residues: CAISGPGFSATEETQYF.

This clonotype was detected only a few times. Here the CDR3 reads CASSHFDRGQELFF. The CDR3 DNA follows: TGCGCCAGCAGCCATTTCGACAGGGGGCAGGAGCTGTTTTTT. This chain uses TRBV4-1 with TRBJ2-2, with 10 nucleotides matching TRBD1. Germline-derived CDR1 and CDR2 are MGHRA and YSYEKL. The length of the CDR3 is 14 residues. With 3 bases clipped from V and 10 bases from J, the junction kept 5 bases outside the gene matches.

This clonotype was detected a few times. This chain uses TRBV5-6 with TRBJ2-7, with D tentatively TRBD1 (5 bases). The CDR3 sequence is 13 residues long. The V gene's germline CDR1 is SGHDT and CDR2 YYEEEE. Trimming took off 3 bases at V and 5 bases at J, with 12 bases between the two ends. DNA of the CDR3: TGTGCCAGCAGCTGGGGCCGACCGCACGAGCAGTACTTC. Its protein is CASSWGRPHEQYF.

In this sample, this clonotype turned up many times. The V and J genes are TRBV10-3 and TRBJ2-1; D remains ambiguous. V was pared by 9 bases and J by 1 base, with 10 bases between. The germline V gene has CDR1 ENHRY and CDR2 SYGVKD. This CDR3 has 13 residues. The CDR3: CAIQPVSYNEQFF. CDR3 nucleotides: TGTGCCATACAACCGGTTTCCTACAATGAGCAGTTCTTC.

This clonotype occurred many times. This sequence joins TRBV4-3 and TRBJ2-7, with 10 positions matching TRBD2. The CDR3 has 16 residues. CDR1 is LGHNA, CDR2 YSLEER, per germline. V lost 5 bases to trimming and J lost 0 bases; unmatched junction nucleotides: 7. CDR3 amino acids: CASSYRSGGSSYEQYF. For the CDR3, the DNA is TGCGCCAGCAGCTACCGTAGCGGGGGGAGCTCCTACGAGCAGTACTTC.

At least ten counts were recorded for this clonotype. Here the CDR3 reads CASSFLGTGTKRYYEQYF. For the CDR3, the DNA is TGTGCCAGCAGCTTCTTGGGGACCGGGACTAAGCGTTACTACGAGCAGTACTTC. V usage is TRBV11-2 and J usage is TRBJ2-7; 7 nucleotides align to TRBD2. The V gene's germline CDR1 is SGHAT and CDR2 FQNNGV. There are 18 residues in the CDR3. The ends lost 3 bases at V and 3 bases at J; junction bases unmatched: 17.

This rearrangement joins TRBV20-1 to TRBJ2-5; TRBD2 is a possible D gene (7 bases). Germline CDR1 DFQATT, CDR2 SNEGSKA (reference sequence). The germline V and J ends were trimmed by 3 bases and 1 base, with 9 bases remaining between them. The CDR3 runs 13 residues. The chain's CDR3 is CSASGGAQETQYF. CDR3 nucleotides: TGCAGTGCTAGTGGGGGGGCCCAAGAGACCCAGTACTTC.

The rearrangement uses TRBV5-1 and TRBJ1-1; perhaps TRBD1 as D (5 bases). Looked up from germline, CDR1 is SGHRS and CDR2 is YFSETQ. The CDR3 has 13 residues. V shed 2 bases and J shed 9 bases, with 14 bases lying between them. The CDR3 DNA is TGCGCCAGCAGCTTTACGGGACCTCAGAAAGCTTTCTTT. This encodes CASSFTGPQKAFF.

This clonotype occurred many times. V usage is TRBV12-3 or TRBV12-4 and J usage is TRBJ2-7; no clear D gene. The germline V and J ends were trimmed by 4 bases and 3 bases, with 4 bases remaining between them. This CDR3 has 11 residues. Written as DNA, the CDR3 is TGTGCCAGCAGTTACCGCTACGAGCAGTACTTC. This translates into CASSYRYEQYF.

Comment on this clonotype: The junction departs from germline at one end; a sequencing error may be responsible. The chain joins TRBV20-1 to TRBJ2-7; unclear D gene. CDR3 length equals 15 residues. CDR1 and CDR2 (germline): DFQATT, SNEGSKA (reference sequence). The CDR3 spells CSARDLVGRNQLRAF. The CDR3 nucleotides read TGCAGTGCTAGAGATCTGGTAGGCAGAAACCAGCTCAGAGCCTTC.

This clonotype was seen at least ten times. The chain recombines TRBV20-1 with TRBJ1-1; D remains unclear. Germline V lookup: CDR1 DFQATT, CDR2 SNEGSKA (reference sequence). V lost 3 bases to trimming and J lost 5 bases, with 4 bases between them. This CDR3 spans 10 amino acids. CDR3 coding DNA: TGCAGTGCTAGTAAAACTGAAGCTTTCTTT. This encodes CSASKTEAFF.

The chain is built from TRBV6-5 and TRBJ2-7; 7 bases agree with TRBD2. Trimming removed 0 bases from V and 6 bases from J; junction bases left unmatched: 5. From germline, CDR1 is MNHEY and CDR2 SVGAGI. This CDR3 is 14 amino acids long. Here the CDR3 reads CASSYSPTGGEQYF. The CDR3 DNA reads TGTGCCAGCAGTTACTCGCCAACGGGGGGCGAGCAGTACTTC.

This clonotype was counted many times. The chain uses TRBV20-1 and TRBJ2-7; 7 bases are shared with TRBD2. V was clipped by 1 base and J by 5 bases; unmatched bases: 14. CDR1 is DFQATT, CDR2 SNEGSKA, per germline (reference sequence). This CDR3 is built from 16 residues. This CDR3 reads CSARAPLREVMDEQYF. As DNA, the CDR3 is TGCAGTGCTAGAGCCCCCCTCCGGGAGGTGATGGACGAGCAGTACTTC.

In its sample, this clonotype was seen many times. The rearrangement uses TRBV27 and TRBJ2-7, with 7 bases lining up with TRBD1. Trimming removed 8 bases from V and 6 bases from J; junction bases left unmatched: 10. Germline V gene lookup returns CDR1 MNHEY and CDR2 SMNVEV (reference sequence). The length of the CDR3 is 13 residues. The CDR3 DNA sequence: TGTGCCAGCCCCCGCGACAGGGAAGGCGAGCAGTACTTC. It yields the protein CASPRDREGEQYF.

This clonotype was found a few times. This chain links TRBV5-1 with TRBJ1-4; maybe TRBD1 (6 bases). Germline V lookup: CDR1 SGHRS, CDR2 YFSETQ. This CDR3 is 16 amino acids long. V lost 1 base and J lost 1, with 11 bases in between. The CDR3 here is CASSLWPQGTNEKLFF. The CDR3 DNA reads TGCGCCAGCAGCTTGTGGCCACAGGGAACTAATGAAAAACTGTTTTTT.